Below, 28 T cell receptor beta chains from the same sample are listed, as sequenced in a study of blood T cell repertoires in COVID-19. TCRdb keeps only in-frame clones here, not all; method: immunoSEQ multiplex PCR. The sample comprises about 200,000 clones, roughly 82% of which are singletons, and roughly 13% rests with the top ten. Source material: peripheral blood. All receptors come from a human donor in a cohort sampled during active COVID-19.

The rearrangement links TRBV19 to TRBJ2-3, with D tentatively TRBD1 (6 bases). Germline V gene data show CDR1 as LNHDA and CDR2 as SQIVND (reference sequence). This CDR3 region has 14 residues. Trimming removed 4 bases from V and 1 base from J, with 9 bases in between. DNA for the CDR3: TGTGCCAGTAGTAGCCGGACAGGCACAGATACGCAGTATTTT. Translation gives CASSSRTGTDTQYF.

CDR3 region: CASSSGQGSYEQFF. CDR3 nucleotides: TGCGCCAGCAGCTCCGGACAGGGATCTTATGAGCAGTTCTTC. V and J are TRBV5-1 and TRBJ2-1; 8 bases line up with TRBD1. CDR3 size: 14 residues. Per germline, CDR1 SGHRS and CDR2 YFSETQ. Unmatched junction bases numbered 7, after V lost 3 bases and J lost 8 bases.

This chain links TRBV28 with TRBJ2-5; 7 bases line up with TRBD2. CDR1 MDHEN and CDR2 SYDVKM come from the germline V gene. This CDR3 contains 17 residues. Trimming cost V 5 bases and J 4 bases; bases outside gene matches: 16. CDR3: CASSPSPTSASGETQYF. The CDR3 DNA reads as TGTGCCAGCAGTCCCTCACCTACTAGCGCCTCGGGAGAGACCCAGTACTTC.

The chain has TRBV10-2 and TRBJ1-6; D is unclear. The V gene lost 7 bases and the J gene lost 5 bases, with 12 bases spanning the gap. The CDR3 runs 14 residues. CDR1 is WSHSY, CDR2 SAAADI, per germline. CDR3 loop: CASTPGRDNSPLHF. Written as DNA, the CDR3 is TGCGCCAGCACCCCGGGGAGAGATAATTCACCCCTCCACTTT.

This chain joins TRBV7-8 and TRBJ1-6; D gene uncertain. Trimming pared 2 bases from V and 0 bases from J, leaving 17 bases between. CDR3 length: 19 amino acids. Germline CDR1 is SGHVS and CDR2 is FQNEAQ. Written as DNA, the CDR3 is TGTGCCAGCAGCTTAATTCCTTATACCGAGAGCTCCTATAATTCACCCCTCCACTTT. Protein: CASSLIPYTESSYNSPLHF. The full variable domain, its missing parts supplied by reference TRBV7-8 and TRBJ1-6, is GAGVSQSPRYKVAKRGQDVALRCDPISGHVSLFWYQQALGQGPEFLTYFQNEAQLDKSGLPSDRFFAERPEGSVSTLKIQRTQQEDSAVYLCASSLIPYTESSYNSPLHFGNGTRLTVT.

The sample holds a few counts of this clone. The junction differs from germline at one of its ends, possibly a read error. The chain links TRBV5-1 to TRBJ2-7; possible D gene TRBD1, 6 bases. CDR3 length: 14 amino acids. CDR1 is SGHRS, CDR2 YFSETQ, per germline. DNA for the CDR3: TGCGCCAGCAGCCACCGGGACATTTCCTCCGAGCAGTACTTC. It codes for CASSHRDISSEQYF.

For the CDR3, the DNA is TGTGCCACCAGCGGATACAGGGGGCTCACTGAAGCTTTCTTT. It codes for CATSGYRGLTEAFF. This chain connects TRBV15 to TRBJ1-1; TRBD1 aligns across 9 bases. The CDR3 sequence is 14 residues long. The germline V gene has CDR1 LNHNV and CDR2 YYDKDF (reference sequence). J gave up 4 bases and V 5 bases, and 5 bases lay outside the gene matches.

This clone was observed a handful of times. This chain uses TRBV7-9 with TRBJ2-7, with 10 bases lining up with TRBD1. J was trimmed by 0 bases and V by 5 bases; bases with no gene match: 4. Germline V gene lookup returns CDR1 SEHNR and CDR2 FQNEAQ (reference sequence). The CDR3 is 15 residues long. The CDR3 nucleotides are TGTGCCAGCAGCGCATGGACAGGGGGCTCCTACGAGCAGTACTTC. Residues: CASSAWTGGSYEQYF.

This clone came up once. The chain combines TRBV20-1 with TRBJ2-5; TRBD2 might be the D (5 bases). The CDR3 loop spans 13 amino acids. Trimming left V 3 bases short and J 5 bases short, with 13 bases between. Germline V CDR1 and CDR2: DFQATT, SNEGSKA (reference sequence). CDR3 loop: CSASVGGRETQYF. The CDR3 DNA reads as TGCAGTGCTAGTGTGGGCGGGCGGGAGACCCAGTACTTC.

This clone was seen a few times. V gene TRBV9 combines with J gene TRBJ2-7; possibly TRBD2 for D (6 bases). This CDR3 contains 15 residues. The germline CDR1 and CDR2 sequences are SGDLS and YYNGEE. V gave up 2 bases and J gave up 0 bases, with 12 bases separating them. Here the CDR3 reads CASSVGDSISYEQYF. In DNA, the CDR3 is TGTGCCAGCAGCGTCGGGGACTCCATCTCCTACGAGCAGTACTTC.

The CDR3 DNA reads TGCAGCGGTTTCCAGGGGTTTGCCTACAATGAGCAGTTCTTC. Protein: CSGFQGFAYNEQFF. This rearrangement joins TRBV29-1 to TRBJ2-1, with D tentatively TRBD1 (6 bases). The germline gives CDR1 SQVTM, CDR2 ANQGSEA. This CDR3 is built from 14 residues. Trimming pared 7 bases from V and 2 bases from J, leaving 15 bases between.

The CDR3 loop is CASTQIQGIQETQYF. The DNA of the CDR3 is TGTGCCAGCACCCAAATCCAGGGCATCCAAGAGACCCAGTACTTC. This rearrangement joins TRBV7-9 to TRBJ2-5, with a possible D match to TRBD1 (5 bases). Germline CDR1 and CDR2: SEHNR and FQNEAQ (reference sequence). V was cut by 7 bases and J by 1 base, with 16 bases left in between. This CDR3 comprises 15 residues.

This clone was recorded a few times. J is TRBJ1-1 and V is TRBV15; unclear D gene. The CDR3 has 14 residues. Looked up from germline, CDR1 is LNHNV and CDR2 is YYDKDF (reference sequence). V lost 0 bases and J lost 1, with 6 bases in between. Here the CDR3 reads CATSRDYSNTEAFF. The CDR3 DNA reads TGTGCCACCAGCAGAGATTACTCGAACACTGAAGCTTTCTTT.

V is TRBV2 and J is TRBJ1-6, with 8 nucleotides matching TRBD1. V shed 6 bases and J 6 bases; nucleotides not matched to a gene: 7. CDR1 is SNHLY, CDR2 FYNNEI, per germline. This CDR3 has 15 residues. DNA of the CDR3: TGTGCCAGCAGCCCGGCACAGGGGGGTAATTCACCCCTCCACTTT. Its protein is CASSPAQGGNSPLHF.

V and J are TRBV19 and TRBJ1-5; the match to TRBD1 covers 8 bases. From germline, CDR1 is LNHDA and CDR2 SQIVND (reference sequence). The CDR3 is 16 residues long. Unmatched junction bases numbered 8, after V lost 4 bases and J lost 3 bases. The CDR3 is CASSTWTGFINQPQHF. The CDR3 coding sequence is TGTGCCAGTAGTACTTGGACAGGGTTTATCAATCAGCCCCAGCATTTT.

The chain is built from TRBV6-2 or TRBV6-3 and TRBJ1-6, with 8 bases fitting TRBD1. Trimming removed 4 bases from V and 0 bases from J; junction bases left unmatched: 5. The CDR3 length is 17 residues. CDR1 and CDR2 from the germline V gene are MNHEY and SVGEGT. In DNA form, the CDR3 reads TGTGCCAGCAGTTGGGACAGGTATTTCTCCTATAATTCACCCCTCCACTTT. It codes for CASSWDRYFSYNSPLHF.

CDR3 bases: TGCGCCAGCAGTGTATGGAGCGGGAGTTACAATGAGCAGTTCTTC. This gives the protein CASSVWSGSYNEQFF. This chain connects TRBV10-2 to TRBJ2-1; 8 nucleotides match TRBD2. V gave up 4 bases and J gave up 4 bases; unmatched junction bases: 6. CDR1 is WSHSY, CDR2 SAAADI, per germline. The CDR3 has 15 residues.

This chain links TRBV11-2 with TRBJ2-1; D is possibly TRBD2 (5 bases). V was cut by 1 base and J by 8 bases, with 12 bases left in between. The CDR3 is made up of 14 amino acids. From germline, CDR1 is SGHAT and CDR2 FQNNGV. CDR3 sequence: CASSLVGLADEQFF. The CDR3 nucleotides are TGTGCCAGCAGCTTAGTAGGGCTAGCTGATGAGCAGTTCTTC.

The chain has TRBV7-6 and TRBJ2-5; TRBD2 matches 10 bases. With V trimmed by 4 bases and J by 6 bases, 14 bases remained unmatched. The CDR3 totals 17 residues. Germline lookup yields CDR1 SGHVS and CDR2 FNYEAQ. The CDR3: CASSYDPSGSIRKTQYF. In DNA form, the CDR3 reads TGTGCCAGCAGCTACGACCCTAGCGGGAGCATCAGAAAGACCCAGTACTTC.

The chain is built from TRBV3-1 (or the pseudogene TRBV3-2) and TRBJ1-1, with no clear D. CDR3 length: 12 residues. Germline V lookup: CDR1 LGHDT, CDR2 YNNKEL (reference sequence). V lost 1 base and J 6 bases, leaving 6 bases between the germline ends. CDR3 sequence: CASSQGEAEAFF. In nucleotides, the CDR3 is TGTGCCAGCAGCCAAGGGGAGGCTGAAGCTTTCTTT.

Sample share makes this clone medium-sized (0.01 to 0.1%). The rearrangement links TRBV9 to TRBJ2-1; TRBD2 aligns across 8 bases. CDR1 and CDR2 (germline): SGDLS, YYNGEE. V gave up 0 bases and J gave up 8 bases; unmatched junction bases: 4. There are 14 residues in the CDR3. The CDR3 sequence is CASSVAGGPDEQFF. DNA for the CDR3: TGTGCCAGCAGCGTAGCGGGAGGGCCAGATGAGCAGTTCTTC.

The chain employs TRBV2 and TRBJ2-1; D is possibly TRBD1 (6 bases). The CDR3 has 13 residues. V lost 5 bases to trimming and J lost 7 bases, with 12 bases between them. Germline CDR1 and CDR2: SNHLY and FYNNEI. The CDR3 DNA follows: TGTGCCAGCAGTAACCACAGGGCGAATGAGCAGTTCTTC. Protein: CASSNHRANEQFF.

The chain recombines TRBV2 with TRBJ2-2; D is perhaps TRBD2 (6 bases). V gave up 10 bases and J gave up 0 bases, with 9 bases separating them. The germline gives CDR1 SNHLY, CDR2 FYNNEI. This CDR3 comprises 13 residues. CDR3 amino acids: CATSATNTGELFF. The CDR3, as DNA: TGTGCCACTAGCGCTACGAACACCGGGGAGCTGTTTTTT.

The CDR3 DNA reads as TGCAGCGCCGCTAGCGGGAGTGCAGATACGCAGTATTTT. It translates to CSAASGSADTQYF. The chain combines TRBV29-1 with TRBJ2-3; TRBD2 agrees at 10 bases. From germline, CDR1 is SQVTM and CDR2 ANQGSEA. The J segment lost 4 bases and the V segment lost 7 bases, leaving 5 bases of the junction unmatched. There are 13 residues in the CDR3.

The chain links TRBV29-1 to TRBJ2-3, with 13 bases lining up with TRBD2. CDR1 is SQVTM, CDR2 ANQGSEA, per germline. V was pared by 7 bases and J by 0 bases, with 1 base of the junction left unmatched. The CDR3 extends over 14 amino acids. CDR3 nucleotides: TGCAGCGAGGGACTAGCGGGAAGCACAGATACGCAGTATTTT. Encoded protein: CSEGLAGSTDTQYF.

The chain uses TRBV19 and TRBJ1-5, with 10 bases aligning to TRBD1. The V and J ends lost 6 bases and 7 bases, in that order; junction bases with no gene match: 9. This CDR3 comprises 15 residues. Germline values: CDR1 LNHDA, CDR2 SQIVND (reference sequence). DNA for the CDR3: TGTGCCAGTAGCCTAAGGGACAGGGGAGGGCAGCCCCAGCATTTT. It yields the protein CASSLRDRGGQPQHF.

The V gene is TRBV6-1, the J gene TRBJ1-3; D gene ambiguous. The germline CDR1 and CDR2 sequences are MNHNS and SASEGT. V lost 1 base and J lost 0, with 7 bases in between. The CDR3 is 15 residues long. The CDR3 DNA reads as TGTGCCAGCAGTGAAGGAGACTTCTCTGGAAACACCATATATTTT. It translates to CASSEGDFSGNTIYF.

This chain connects TRBV27 to TRBJ2-2; D unclear. Germline V gives CDR1 MNHEY, CDR2 SMNVEV (reference sequence). V was cut by 2 bases and J by 4 bases, with 8 bases left in between. The length of the CDR3 is 14 residues. The CDR3 nucleotides are TGTGCCAGCAGTTTAGGTCAGTTCACCGGGGAGCTGTTTTTT. Translated: CASSLGQFTGELFF.